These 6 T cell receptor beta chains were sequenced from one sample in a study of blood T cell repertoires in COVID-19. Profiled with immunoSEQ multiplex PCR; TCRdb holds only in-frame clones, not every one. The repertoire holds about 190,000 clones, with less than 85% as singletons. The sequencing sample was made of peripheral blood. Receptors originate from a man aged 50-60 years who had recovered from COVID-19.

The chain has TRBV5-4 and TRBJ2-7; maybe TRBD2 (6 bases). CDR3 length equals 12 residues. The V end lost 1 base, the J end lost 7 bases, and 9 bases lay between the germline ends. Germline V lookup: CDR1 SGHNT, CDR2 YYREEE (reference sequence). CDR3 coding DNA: TGTGCCAGCAGCTTGAGCGGGCGGGAGCAGTACTTC. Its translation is CASSLSGREQYF.

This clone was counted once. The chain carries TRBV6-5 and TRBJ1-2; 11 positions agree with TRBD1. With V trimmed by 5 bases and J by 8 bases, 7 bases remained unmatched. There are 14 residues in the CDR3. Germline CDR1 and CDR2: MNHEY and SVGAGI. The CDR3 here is CASSPPGQGVGYTF. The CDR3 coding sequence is TGTGCCAGCAGTCCCCCGGGACAGGGGGTGGGCTACACCTTC.

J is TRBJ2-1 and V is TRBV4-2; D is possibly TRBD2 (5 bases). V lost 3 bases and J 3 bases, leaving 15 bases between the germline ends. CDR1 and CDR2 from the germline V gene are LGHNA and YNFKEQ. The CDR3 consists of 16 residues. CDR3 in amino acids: CASSQSSSSLYNEQFF. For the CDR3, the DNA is TGTGCCAGCAGCCAGTCTAGCAGCTCCCTCTACAATGAGCAGTTCTTC.

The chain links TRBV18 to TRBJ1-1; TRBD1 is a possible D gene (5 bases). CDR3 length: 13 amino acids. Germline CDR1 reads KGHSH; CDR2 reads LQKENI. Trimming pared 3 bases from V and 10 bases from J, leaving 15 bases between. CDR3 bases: TGTGCCAGCTCACCCACGACTGGGGCGGCAGCTTTCTTT. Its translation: CASSPTTGAAAFF.

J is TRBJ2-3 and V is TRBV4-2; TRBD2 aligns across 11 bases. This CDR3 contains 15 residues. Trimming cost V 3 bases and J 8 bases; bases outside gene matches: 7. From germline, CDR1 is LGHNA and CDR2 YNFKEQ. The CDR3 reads CASSQGVLAGGTQYF. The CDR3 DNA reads TGTGCCAGCAGCCAGGGGGTTCTAGCGGGAGGTACGCAGTATTTT.

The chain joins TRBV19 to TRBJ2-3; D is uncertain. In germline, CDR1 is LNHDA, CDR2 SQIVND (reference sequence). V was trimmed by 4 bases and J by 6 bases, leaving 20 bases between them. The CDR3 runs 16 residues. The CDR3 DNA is TGTGCCAGTAGTACAATCGTTTCGAGAAGCCCTGATACGCAGTATTTT. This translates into CASSTIVSRSPDTQYF.